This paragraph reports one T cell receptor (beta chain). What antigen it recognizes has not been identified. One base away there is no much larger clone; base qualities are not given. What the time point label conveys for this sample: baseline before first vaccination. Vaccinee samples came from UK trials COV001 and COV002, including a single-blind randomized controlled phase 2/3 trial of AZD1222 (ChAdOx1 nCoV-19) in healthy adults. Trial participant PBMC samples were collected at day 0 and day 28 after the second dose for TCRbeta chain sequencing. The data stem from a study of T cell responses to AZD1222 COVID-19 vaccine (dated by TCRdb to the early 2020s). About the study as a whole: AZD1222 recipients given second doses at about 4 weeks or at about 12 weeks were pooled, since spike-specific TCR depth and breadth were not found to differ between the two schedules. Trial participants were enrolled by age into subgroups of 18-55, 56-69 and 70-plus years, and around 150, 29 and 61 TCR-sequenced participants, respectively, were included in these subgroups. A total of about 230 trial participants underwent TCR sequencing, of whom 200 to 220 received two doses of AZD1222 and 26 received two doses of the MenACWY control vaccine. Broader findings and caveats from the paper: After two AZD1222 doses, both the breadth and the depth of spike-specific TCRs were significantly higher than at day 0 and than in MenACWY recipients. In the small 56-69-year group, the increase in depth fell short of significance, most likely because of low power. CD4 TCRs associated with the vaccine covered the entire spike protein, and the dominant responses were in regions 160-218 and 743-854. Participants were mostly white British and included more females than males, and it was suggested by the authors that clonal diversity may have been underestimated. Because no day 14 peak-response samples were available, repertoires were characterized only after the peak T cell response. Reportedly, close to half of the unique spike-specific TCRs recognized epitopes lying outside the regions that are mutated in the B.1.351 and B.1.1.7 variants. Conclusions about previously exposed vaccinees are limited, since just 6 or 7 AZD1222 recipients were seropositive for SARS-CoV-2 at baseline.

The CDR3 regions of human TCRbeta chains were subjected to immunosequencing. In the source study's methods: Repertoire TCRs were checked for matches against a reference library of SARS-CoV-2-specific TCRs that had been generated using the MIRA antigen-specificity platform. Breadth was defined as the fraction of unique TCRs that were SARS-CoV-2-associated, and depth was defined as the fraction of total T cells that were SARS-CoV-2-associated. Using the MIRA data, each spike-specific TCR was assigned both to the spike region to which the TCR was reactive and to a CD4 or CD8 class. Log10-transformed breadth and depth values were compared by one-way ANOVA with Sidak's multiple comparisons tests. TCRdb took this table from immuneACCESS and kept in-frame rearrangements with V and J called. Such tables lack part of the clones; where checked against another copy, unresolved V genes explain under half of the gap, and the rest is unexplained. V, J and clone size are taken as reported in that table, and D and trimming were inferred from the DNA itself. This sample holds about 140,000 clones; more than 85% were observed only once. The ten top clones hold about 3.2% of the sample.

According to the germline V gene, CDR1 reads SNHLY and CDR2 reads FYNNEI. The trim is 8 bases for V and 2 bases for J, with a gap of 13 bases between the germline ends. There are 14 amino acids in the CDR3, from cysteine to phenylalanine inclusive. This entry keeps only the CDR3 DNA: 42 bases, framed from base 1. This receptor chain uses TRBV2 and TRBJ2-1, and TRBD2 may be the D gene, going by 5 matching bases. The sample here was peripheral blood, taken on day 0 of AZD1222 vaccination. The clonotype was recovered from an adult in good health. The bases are TGTGCCAGCCAGCAGCGGCTAACCTACAATGAGCAGTTCTTC. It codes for CASQQRLTYNEQFF.